The subject of this entry is one TCR beta chain. The sample belongs to a study of blood T cell repertoires in COVID-19. Across the study: Donors in the United States, Italy and Spain gave samples during acute or convalescent COVID-19. The cDNA or gDNA used as material had been derived from T cells, B-cell-depleted T cells, or PBMCs.

Germline CDR1 and CDR2: SGHTA and FQGNSA. The CDR3 extends over 15 amino acids. V lost 5 bases and J 2 bases, leaving 15 bases between the germline ends. Under the authors' procedure: How many nucleated cells were present was estimated from reference gene primer amplification. Here immunoSEQ multiplex PCR was the method, and the copy in TCRdb shows in-frame clones only, minus some. That table is the source of V, J and clone size, and D and trimming were worked out from the DNA. Here the sample spans 100,000 to 120,000 clones, 88% being singletons. The receptor's source is a woman between 50 and 59 years old with acute or convalescent COVID-19. The chain couples TRBV7-2 to TRBJ2-5; D unclear. The sample taken for sequencing was peripheral blood. CDR3 sequence: CASSPMSTAQETQYF. CDR3 DNA sequence: TGTGCCAGCAGCCCTATGAGCACAGCTCAAGAGACCCAGTACTTC.